These T cell receptor beta chains were read from a single sample in a study of Graves' ophthalmopathy and Graves' hyperthyroidism. TCRdb processed the multiplex PCR reads anew with MiXCR; each CDR3 protein has one entry. The sample carries tens of thousands of distinct CDR3 sequences, roughly 50% recorded once. Specimen: peripheral blood. Receptors were obtained from an adult woman with stable Graves' hyperthyroidism. The CDR3 runs from the conserved cysteine through the conserved F or W.

V gene: TRBV6-5
J gene: TRBJ1-1
CDR3 length: 15
CDR3 protein: CASSSLTGLNTEAFF

V gene: TRBV5-5
J gene: TRBJ1-2
CDR3 length: 15
CDR3 protein: CASSSGTASNYGYTF

V gene: TRBV20-1
J gene: TRBJ2-7
CDR3 length: 15
CDR3 protein: CSASRTGAGDYEQYF

V gene: TRBV5-5
J gene: TRBJ1-6
CDR3 length: 15
CDR3 protein: CASSLAPTGDSPLHF

V gene: TRBV5-6
J gene: TRBJ2-7
CDR3 length: 15
CDR3 protein: CASSSNRGWSYEQYF

V gene: TRBV5-1
J gene: TRBJ2-7
CDR3 length: 12
CDR3 protein: CASSLAGGEQYF

V gene: TRBV29-1
J gene: TRBJ1-2
CDR3 length: 13
CDR3 protein: CSVVDRGHYGYTF

V gene: TRBV5-1
J gene: TRBJ2-3
CDR3 length: 13
CDR3 protein: CASSFDPTDTQYF

V gene: TRBV5-8
J gene: TRBJ2-7
CDR3 length: 15
CDR3 protein: CASSWGLDSTYEQYF

V gene: TRBV10-3
J gene: TRBJ1-2
CDR3 length: 15
CDR3 protein: CAGSFEGTAGYGYTF

V gene: TRBV20-1
J gene: TRBJ2-5
CDR3 length: 14
CDR3 protein: CSADSGRTGETQYF

V gene: TRBV5-6
J gene: TRBJ2-5
CDR3 length: 14
CDR3 protein: CASSFWNTGETQYF

V gene: TRBV7-3
J gene: TRBJ2-7
CDR3 length: 12
CDR3 protein: CASSRGTYGQHF

V gene: TRBV6-5
J gene: TRBJ1-1
CDR3 length: 15
CDR3 protein: CASSPSPGQNTEAFF

V gene: TRBV20-1
J gene: TRBJ1-2
CDR3 length: 12
CDR3 protein: CSARDLRGGYTF

V gene: TRBV7-9
J gene: TRBJ1-2
CDR3 length: 17
CDR3 protein: CASSLDQGTGGASGYTF

V gene: TRBV20-1
J gene: TRBJ2-5
CDR3 length: 15
CDR3 protein: CSARSPGQGTETQYF

V gene: TRBV20-1
J gene: TRBJ2-5
CDR3 length: 15
CDR3 protein: CSARWLAASQETQYF

V gene: TRBV29-1
J gene: TRBJ1-2
CDR3 length: 13
CDR3 protein: CSVVTGKDYGYTF

V gene: TRBV7-8
J gene: TRBJ2-7
CDR3 length: 14
CDR3 protein: CASSPGTDSYEQYF

V gene: TRBV20-1
J gene: NA
CDR3 length: 13
CDR3 protein: CSALTSGMDEQYF

V gene: TRBV7-3
J gene: TRBJ1-1
CDR3 length: 16
CDR3 protein: CASSLGAGGLDTEAFF

V gene: TRBV4-1
J gene: TRBJ2-3
CDR3 length: 20
CDR3 protein: CASSQDLGSLAAERTDTQYF

V gene: TRBV7-9
J gene: TRBJ2-7
CDR3 length: 13
CDR3 protein: CASRGSGPYEQYF

V gene: TRBV5-1
J gene: TRBJ2-5
CDR3 length: 16
CDR3 protein: CASSLGTSGSQETQYF

V gene: TRBV9
J gene: TRBJ1-2
CDR3 length: 16
CDR3 protein: CASSVGAGAQNYGYTF

V gene: TRBV6-5
J gene: TRBJ2-3
CDR3 length: 15
CDR3 protein: CASSFRDRGADTQYF

V gene: TRBV7-9
J gene: TRBJ1-1
CDR3 length: 13
CDR3 protein: CASSLRVRTEAFF

V gene: TRBV13
J gene: TRBJ1-5
CDR3 length: 12
CDR3 protein: CASSLGRQPQHF

V gene: TRBV5-1
J gene: TRBJ1-1
CDR3 length: 12
CDR3 protein: CASSSGGTEAFF

V gene: TRBV7-9
J gene: TRBJ2-5
CDR3 length: 14
CDR3 protein: CASRPRDREETQYF

V gene: TRBV20-1
J gene: TRBJ1-5
CDR3 length: 14
CDR3 protein: CSKGGASDNQPQHF

V gene: TRBV20-1
J gene: TRBJ2-5
CDR3 length: 12
CDR3 protein: CSAREGSGRKYF

V gene: TRBV19
J gene: TRBJ2-7
CDR3 length: 15
CDR3 protein: CASSMTGGAIYEQYF

V gene: TRBV10-3
J gene: TRBJ1-2
CDR3 length: 15
CDR3 protein: CAISEGTGGGDGYTF

V gene: TRBV24-1
J gene: TRBJ2-3
CDR3 length: 14
CDR3 protein: CATSRAGPRDTQYF